This is a list of T cell receptor beta chains from one sample in a study of Graves' ophthalmopathy and Graves' hyperthyroidism. TCRdb itself ran the multiplex PCR reads through MiXCR, one entry per CDR3 protein. The sample consists of some 390,000 distinct CDR3 sequences, about 18% of them appearing once. What was sequenced was peripheral blood. The receptors derive from a woman younger than 30 with Graves' ophthalmopathy. Both conserved end residues are part of each CDR3. A D gene is named only where the DNA matches it firmly. For some rows the clone size is stated as once, few or many, or as a class when expanded; others skip it.

D gene	J gene	clone size	V gene	CDR3 DNA	CDR3 protein
NA	TRBJ2-2	many	TRBV6-2/TRBV6-3	TGTGCCAGCATGTTTCCCCCGGGCACCGGGGAGCTGTTTTTT	CASMFPPGTGELFF
TRBD1	TRBJ1-1	many	TRBV5-1	TGCGCCAGCAGCTGGACAGGGGCCACTGAAGCTTTCTTT	CASSWTGATEAFF
TRBD2	TRBJ2-2	many	TRBV3-1	TGTGCCAGCAGCCTAGCGGGACTCGGCGGGGAGCTGTTTTTT	CASSLAGLGGELFF
TRBD1	TRBJ1-1	many	TRBV15	TGTGCCACTGGACAGGGGCCTGAAGCTTTCTTT	CATGQGPEAFF
NA	TRBJ2-7	many	TRBV2	TGTGCCCAGCTCGACAGGGAGGCCTACGAGCAGTACTTC	CAQLDREAYEQYF
NA	TRBJ2-4	many	TRBV6-1	TGTGCCAGCAGTGTCAGGGGCAGAAACATTCAGTACTTC	CASSVRGRNIQYF
NA	TRBJ1-6	NA	TRBV27	TGTGCCAGCAGTTCGGGGGTAAATTCACCCCTCCACTTT	CASSSGVNSPLHF
NA	TRBJ2-5	few	TRBV7-9	TGTGCCAGCAGCTTTGCCTTCCAAGAGACCCAGTACTTC	CASSFAFQETQYF
NA	TRBJ2-7	many	TRBV11-2	TGTGCCAGCAGCTTAGAGCCTCTAGCTTGGAGCTCCTACGAGCAGTACTTC	CASSLEPLAWSSYEQYF
TRBD1	TRBJ2-5	NA	TRBV6-1	TGTGCCAGCAGTCATCGGACAGGGGGCCGAGAGACCCAGTACTTC	CASSHRTGGRETQYF
NA	TRBJ1-3	many	TRBV7-9	TGTGCCAGCAGCTCGTGGATCTCTGGAAACACCATATATTTT	CASSSWISGNTIYF
NA	TRBJ1-1	few	TRBV12-3/TRBV12-4	TGTGCCAGCAGTACCGCAGGGGTTGTAACTGAAGCTTTCTTT	CASSTAGVVTEAFF
NA	TRBJ2-2	many	TRBV28	TGTGCCACCCGAAATCGGAGGACCGGGGAGCTGTTTTTT	CATRNRRTGELFF
NA	TRBJ1-2	many	TRBV20-1	TGCAGTGCTAGAGATGGGGACGCAGTTAACTACGGCTACACCTTC	CSARDGDAVNYGYTF
NA	TRBJ1-2	many	TRBV6-5	TGTGCCAGCAGTTACGTCGGGGGCAGTGGCTACACCTTC	CASSYVGGSGYTF
NA	TRBJ2-7	many	TRBV6-2/TRBV6-3	TGTGCCAGCAGCGCCGGGACATGGTCCTACGAGCAGTACTTC	CASSAGTWSYEQYF
NA	TRBJ1-2	many	TRBV27	TGTGCCAGCAGCTCCGGCGGTGACTATGGCTACACCTTC	CASSSGGDYGYTF
NA	TRBJ2-5	many	TRBV19	TGTGCCAGTAGTATCGACAGATGGGAGACCCAGTACTTC	CASSIDRWETQYF
TRBD1	TRBJ1-6	NA	TRBV7-9	TGTGCCAGCAGCTTAGGAGACAGGGGCTCACCCCTCCACTTT	CASSLGDRGSPLHF
TRBD1	TRBJ2-4	many	TRBV11-2	TGTGCCAGCAGCTTAACACCGGGACAGGGGCACCAAAACATTCAGTACTTC	CASSLTPGQGHQNIQYF
TRBD2	TRBJ2-7	many	TRBV28	TGTGCCAGCATGGGGAGGGACCACCACGAGCAGTACTTC	CASMGRDHHEQYF
NA	TRBJ1-1	many	TRBV11-2	TGTGCCAGCAGCTCAATAAGGGGGGCCATGAACACTGAAGCTTTCTTT	CASSSIRGAMNTEAFF
NA	TRBJ1-2	many	TRBV24-1	TGTGCCACCAGTGACGGGTTCGGCTACACCTTC	CATSDGFGYTF
NA	TRBJ2-5	many	TRBV19	TGTGCCGGCGCGGGACGGCACCAAGAGACCCAGTACTTC	CAGAGRHQETQYF
NA	TRBJ2-5	many	TRBV7-8	TGTGCCAGCAGCTTATTTGACAGGGGAGGGCAAGAGACCCAGTACTTC	CASSLFDRGGQETQYF
NA	TRBJ1-1	many	TRBV29-1	TGCAGCGTTGAAGCGGTGGGGCGGAACACTGAAGCTTTCTTT	CSVEAVGRNTEAFF
NA	TRBJ2-6	many	TRBV6-2/TRBV6-3	TGTGCCAGCAGTTACACAGGTGGGGCCAACGTCCTGACTTTC	CASSYTGGANVLTF
NA	TRBJ1-5	many	TRBV25-1	TGTGCCAGCCATGGGGTCCGCCTCAGCAATCAGCCCCAGCATTTT	CASHGVRLSNQPQHF
TRBD1	TRBJ1-1	NA	TRBV6-2/TRBV6-3	TGTGCCAGCAGTTACGACGACAGGGCGAACACTGAAGCTTTCTTT	CASSYDDRANTEAFF
TRBD2	TRBJ2-7	many	TRBV11-2	TGTGCCAGCAGCTTATTGACTAGCGGTTTCTCCTACGAGCAGTACTTC	CASSLLTSGFSYEQYF
NA	TRBJ2-5	many	TRBV7-9	TGTGCCAGCAAGGGGGGGCCGTTCCAAGAGACCCAGTACTTC	CASKGGPFQETQYF
NA	TRBJ1-2	many	TRBV28	TGTGCCAGCAGTTTATCACCCCCCCAGGGACTCCGCTATGGCTACACCTTC	CASSLSPPQGLRYGYTF
NA	TRBJ2-5	NA	TRBV6-2/TRBV6-3	TGTGCCAGCAGTTACGGAATAGCGGAGACCCAGTACTTC	CASSYGIAETQYF
TRBD1	TRBJ1-1	many	TRBV7-9	TGTGCCAGCAGAGGACCGGACAGGGGGAACACTGAAGCTTTCTTT	CASRGPDRGNTEAFF
TRBD1	TRBJ2-5	few	TRBV7-2	TGTGCCAGCAGCTCCAACAGGGGGTCAGAGACCCAGTACTTC	CASSSNRGSETQYF
TRBD1	TRBJ1-5	few	TRBV7-2	TGTGCCAGCAGCGCGCGACAGGGATTCGGGCCCCAGCATTTT	CASSARQGFGPQHF
NA	TRBJ2-7	few	TRBV28	TGTGCCAGCAGTTTACCCCCTCCTAGCGATGCCTACGAGCAGTACTTC	CASSLPPPSDAYEQYF
NA	TRBJ1-2	many	TRBV11-2	TGTGCCAGCAGCTTAGGGACGGTCCGTCGGGGCTACACCTTC	CASSLGTVRRGYTF
TRBD2	TRBJ2-5	NA	TRBV7-9	TGTGCCAGCAGCCGTACAAGAGCGGGACAAGAGACCCAGTACTTC	CASSRTRAGQETQYF
NA	TRBJ2-5	NA	TRBV4-2	TGTGCCAGCAGCCAACGGACTGTTATGGACGGGGAGACCCAGTACTTC	CASSQRTVMDGETQYF
NA	TRBJ1-2	many	TRBV27	TGTGCCAGCAGTCCCGACGGAAACTATGGCTACACCTTC	CASSPDGNYGYTF
NA	TRBJ2-7	many	TRBV27	TGTGCCAGCAGTCCAGGGCTCTTGTCGTACGAGCAGTACTTC	CASSPGLLSYEQYF
TRBD2	TRBJ2-2	many	TRBV12-3/TRBV12-4	TGTGCCAGCACCCCTCCTACATGGGGGGGAACCGGGGAGCTGTTTTTT	CASTPPTWGGTGELFF
TRBD1	TRBJ2-7	NA	TRBV12-3/TRBV12-4	TGTGCCAGTTGGGCGTCAGGGGGCTCCTACGAGCAGTACTTC	CASWASGGSYEQYF
NA	TRBJ1-2	NA	TRBV6-2/TRBV6-3	TGTGCCAGCAGTTACGGGCTCCCGGGGACCTATGGCTACACCTTC	CASSYGLPGTYGYTF
TRBD1	TRBJ1-1	many	TRBV12-3/TRBV12-4	TGTGCCACGGGACAGATGAACACTGAAGCTTTCTTT	CATGQMNTEAFF
TRBD1	TRBJ1-2	NA	TRBV12-3/TRBV12-4	TGTGCCAGCAGCCCAGACAGGGGGCGAATCTATGGCTACACCTTC	CASSPDRGRIYGYTF
NA	TRBJ1-3	many	TRBV6-5	TGTGCCAGCATTAGCCCGGGAAACACCATATATTTT	CASISPGNTIYF
NA	TRBJ2-2	many	TRBV6-5	TGTGCCAGCAGTTACTCGAGACCGCCCGGGGAGCTGTTTTTT	CASSYSRPPGELFF
NA	TRBJ1-1	many	TRBV15	TGTGCCACCAGCAGAGAAAGGGTGAACACTGAAGCTTTCTTT	CATSRERVNTEAFF
NA	TRBJ2-7	many	TRBV28	TGTGCCAGCAGTTTAGTTTCATCCGAGCAGTACTTC	CASSLVSSEQYF
TRBD2	TRBJ2-5	NA	TRBV12-3/TRBV12-4	TGTGCCAGCAGTCCGACTAGCATCCAGGAGACCCAGTACTTC	CASSPTSIQETQYF
TRBD2	TRBJ2-5	many	TRBV30	TGTGCCTGGGAAAGGGGCGGGAGGGGACAAGAGACCCAGTACTTC	CAWERGGRGQETQYF
NA	TRBJ1-1	many	TRBV7-9	TGTGCCAGCAGCTTAGTCCCCCGAGAGGCTGAAGCTTTCTTT	CASSLVPREAEAFF
NA	TRBJ1-5	many	TRBV28	TGTGCCAGCAGAGTTTCTTCGGGGCAGGGGAATCAGCCCCAGCATTTT	CASRVSSGQGNQPQHF